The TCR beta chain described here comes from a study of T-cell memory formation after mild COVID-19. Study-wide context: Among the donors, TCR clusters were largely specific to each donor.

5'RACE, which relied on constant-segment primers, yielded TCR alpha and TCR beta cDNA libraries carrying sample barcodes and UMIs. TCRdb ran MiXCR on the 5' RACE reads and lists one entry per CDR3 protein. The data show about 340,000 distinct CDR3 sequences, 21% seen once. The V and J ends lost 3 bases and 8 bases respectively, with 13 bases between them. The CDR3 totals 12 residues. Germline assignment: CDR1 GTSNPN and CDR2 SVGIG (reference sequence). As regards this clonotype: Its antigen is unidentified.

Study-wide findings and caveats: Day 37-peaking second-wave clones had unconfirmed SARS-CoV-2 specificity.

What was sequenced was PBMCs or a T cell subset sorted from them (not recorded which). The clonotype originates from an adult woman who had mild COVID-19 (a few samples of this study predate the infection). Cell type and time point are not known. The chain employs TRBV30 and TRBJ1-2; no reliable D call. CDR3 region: CAWSHPLGGYTF. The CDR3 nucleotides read TGTGCCTGGAGCCACCCCCTAGGCGGCTACACCTTC. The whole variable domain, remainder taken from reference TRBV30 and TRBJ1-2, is SQTIHQWPATLVQPVGSPLSLECTVEGTSNPNLYWYRQAAGRGLQLLFYSVGIGQISSEVPQNLSASRPQDRQFILSSKKLLLSDSGFYLCAWSHPLGGYTFGSGTRLTVV.